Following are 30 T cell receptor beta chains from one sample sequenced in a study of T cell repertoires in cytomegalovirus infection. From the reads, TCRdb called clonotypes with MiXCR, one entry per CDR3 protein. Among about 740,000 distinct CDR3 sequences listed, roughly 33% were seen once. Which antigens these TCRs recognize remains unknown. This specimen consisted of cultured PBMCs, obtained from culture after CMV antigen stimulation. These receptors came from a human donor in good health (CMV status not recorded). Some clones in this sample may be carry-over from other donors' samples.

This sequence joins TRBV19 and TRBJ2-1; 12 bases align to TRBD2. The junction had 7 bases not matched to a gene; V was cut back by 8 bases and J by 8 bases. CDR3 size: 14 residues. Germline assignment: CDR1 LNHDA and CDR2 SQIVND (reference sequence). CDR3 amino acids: CASSRTSGNYEQFF. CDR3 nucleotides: TGTGCCAGTTCGAGGACTAGCGGGAACTATGAGCAGTTCTTC. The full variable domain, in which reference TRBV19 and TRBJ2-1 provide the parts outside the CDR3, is DGGITQSPKYLFRKEGQNVTLSCEQNLNHDAMYWYRQDPGQGLRLIYYSQIVNDFQKGDIAEGYSVSREKKESFPLTVTSAQKNPTAFYLCASSRTSGNYEQFFGPGTRLTVL.

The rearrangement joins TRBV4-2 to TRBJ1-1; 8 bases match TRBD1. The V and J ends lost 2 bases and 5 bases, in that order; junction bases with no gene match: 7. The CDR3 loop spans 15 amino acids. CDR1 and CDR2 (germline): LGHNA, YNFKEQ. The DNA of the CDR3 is TGTGCCAGCAGCCAACCTAAAACAGGGGGGACTGAAGCTTTCTTT. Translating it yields CASSQPKTGGTEAFF.

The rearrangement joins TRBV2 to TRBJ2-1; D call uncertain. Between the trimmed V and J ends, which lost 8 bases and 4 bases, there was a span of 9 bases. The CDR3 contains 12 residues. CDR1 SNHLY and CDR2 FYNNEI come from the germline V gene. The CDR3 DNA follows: TGTGCCAGCCGAGAAGTTTACAATGAGCAGTTCTTC. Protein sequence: CASREVYNEQFF.

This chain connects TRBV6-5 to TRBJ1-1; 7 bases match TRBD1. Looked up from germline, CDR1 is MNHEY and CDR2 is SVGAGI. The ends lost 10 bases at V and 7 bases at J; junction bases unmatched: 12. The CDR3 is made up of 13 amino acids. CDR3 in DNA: TGTGCCACCATTGATTCCAGGGGGGATGAAGCTTTCTTT. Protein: CATIDSRGDEAFF.

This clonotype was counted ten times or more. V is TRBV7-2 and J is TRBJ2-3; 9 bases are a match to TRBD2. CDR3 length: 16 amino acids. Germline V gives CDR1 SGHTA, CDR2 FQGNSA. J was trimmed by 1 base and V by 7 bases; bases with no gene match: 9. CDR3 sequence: CASTARRGGGTDTQYF. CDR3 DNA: TGTGCCAGCACCGCGAGGCGGGGGGGCGGCACAGATACGCAGTATTTT.

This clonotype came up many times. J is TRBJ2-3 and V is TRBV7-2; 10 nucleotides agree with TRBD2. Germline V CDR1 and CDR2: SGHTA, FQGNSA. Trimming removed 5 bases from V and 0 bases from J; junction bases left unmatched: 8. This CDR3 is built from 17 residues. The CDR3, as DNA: TGTGCCAGCAGCCTGAGGCTAGCGGGGGTGAGCACAGATACGCAGTATTTT. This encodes CASSLRLAGVSTDTQYF.

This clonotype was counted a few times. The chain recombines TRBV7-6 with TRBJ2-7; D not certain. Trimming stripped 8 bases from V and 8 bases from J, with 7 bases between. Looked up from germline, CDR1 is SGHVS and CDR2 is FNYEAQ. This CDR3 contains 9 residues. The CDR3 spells CASYCQQYF. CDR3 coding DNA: TGTGCCAGCTATTGCCAGCAGTACTTC.

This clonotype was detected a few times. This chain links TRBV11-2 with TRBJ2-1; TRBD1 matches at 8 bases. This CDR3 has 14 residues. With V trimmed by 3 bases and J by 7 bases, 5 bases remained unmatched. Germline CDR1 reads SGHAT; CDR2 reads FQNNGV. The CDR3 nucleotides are TGTGCCAGCAGCTTTCGACAGGGGTGGAATGAGCAGTTCTTC. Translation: CASSFRQGWNEQFF.

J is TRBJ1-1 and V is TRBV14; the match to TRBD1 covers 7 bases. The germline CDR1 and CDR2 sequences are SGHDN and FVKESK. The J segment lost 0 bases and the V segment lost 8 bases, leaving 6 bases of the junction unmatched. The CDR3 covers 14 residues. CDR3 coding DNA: TGTGCCAGCCGCCCGACAGGGCTGAACACTGAAGCTTTCTTT. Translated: CASRPTGLNTEAFF.

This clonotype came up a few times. CDR3 sequence (DNA): TGCAGTGCTAGATACAGCTACAATGAGCAGTTCTTC. Amino acids: CSARYSYNEQFF. V is TRBV20-1 and J is TRBJ2-1; no clear D. Germline V lookup: CDR1 DFQATT, CDR2 SNEGSKA (reference sequence). The CDR3 totals 12 residues. Trimming stripped 2 bases from V and 3 bases from J, with 5 bases between.

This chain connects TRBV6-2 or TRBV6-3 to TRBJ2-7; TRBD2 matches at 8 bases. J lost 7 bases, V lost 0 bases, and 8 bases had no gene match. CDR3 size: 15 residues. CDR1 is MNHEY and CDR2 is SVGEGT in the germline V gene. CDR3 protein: CASSYSTGGPGEQYF. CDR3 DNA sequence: TGTGCCAGCAGTTACTCGACGGGAGGGCCGGGGGAGCAGTACTTC.

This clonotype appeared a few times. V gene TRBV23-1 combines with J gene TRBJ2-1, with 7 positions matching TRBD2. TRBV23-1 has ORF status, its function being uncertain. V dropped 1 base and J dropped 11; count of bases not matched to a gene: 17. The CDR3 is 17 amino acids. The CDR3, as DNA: TGCGCCAGCAGTCAATGGGCCCCGGGGGGTTCAGGGACTCAGCAGTTCTTC. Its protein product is CASSQWAPGGSGTQQFF.

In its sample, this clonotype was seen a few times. CDR3 residues: CASGRMDTQYF. The DNA for the CDR3 is TGTGCCAGCGGAAGAATGGATACGCAGTATTTT. The V and J genes are TRBV6-2 or TRBV6-3 and TRBJ2-3; D gene unclear. This CDR3 region has 11 residues. Trimming removed 8 bases from V and 6 bases from J, with 9 bases in between. Germline lookup yields CDR1 MNHEY and CDR2 SVGEGT.

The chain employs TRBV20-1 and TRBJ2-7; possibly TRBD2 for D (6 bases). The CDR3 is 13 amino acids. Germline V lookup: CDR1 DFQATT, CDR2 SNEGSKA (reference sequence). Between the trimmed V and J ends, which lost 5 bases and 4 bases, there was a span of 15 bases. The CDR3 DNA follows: TGCAGTGCTGCGGGGCTCCTGGGTTACGAGCAGTACTTC. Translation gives CSAAGLLGYEQYF.

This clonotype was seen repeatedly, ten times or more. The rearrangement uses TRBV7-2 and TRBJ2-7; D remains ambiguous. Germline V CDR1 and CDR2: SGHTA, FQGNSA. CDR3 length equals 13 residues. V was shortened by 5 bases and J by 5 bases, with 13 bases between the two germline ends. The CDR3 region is CASSTPLNHEQYF. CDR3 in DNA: TGTGCCAGCAGCACCCCTCTTAACCACGAGCAGTACTTC.

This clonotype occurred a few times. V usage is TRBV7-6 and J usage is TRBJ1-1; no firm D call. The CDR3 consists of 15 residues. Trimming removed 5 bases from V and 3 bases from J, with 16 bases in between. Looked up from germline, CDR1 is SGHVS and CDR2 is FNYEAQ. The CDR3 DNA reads TGTGCCAGCAGCGAGCGGACGGCGGCTGACACTGAAGCTTTCTTT. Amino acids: CASSERTAADTEAFF. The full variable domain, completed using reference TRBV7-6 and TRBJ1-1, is GAGVSQSPRYKVTKRGQDVALRCDPISGHVSLYWYRQALGQGPEFLTYFNYEAQQDKSGLPNDRFSAERPEGSISTLTIQRTEQRDSAMYRCASSERTAADTEAFFGQGTRLTVV.

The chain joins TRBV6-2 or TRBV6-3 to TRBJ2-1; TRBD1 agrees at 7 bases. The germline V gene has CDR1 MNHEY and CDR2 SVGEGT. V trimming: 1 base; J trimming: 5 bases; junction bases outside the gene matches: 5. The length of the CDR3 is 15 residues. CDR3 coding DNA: TGTGCCAGCAGTTACTTCCAGGGGGACCACAATGAGCAGTTCTTC. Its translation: CASSYFQGDHNEQFF.

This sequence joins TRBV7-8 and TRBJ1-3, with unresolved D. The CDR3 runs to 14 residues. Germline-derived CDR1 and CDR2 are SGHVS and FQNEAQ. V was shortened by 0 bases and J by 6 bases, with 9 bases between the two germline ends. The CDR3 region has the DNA TGTGCCAGCAGCTTAGCCTATAGCTCAAACACCATATATTTT. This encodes CASSLAYSSNTIYF.

CDR3 loop: CASSKEGLTNQPQHF. The CDR3 DNA reads TGTGCCAGTAGTAAGGAGGGCCTTACCAATCAGCCCCAGCATTTT. The chain uses TRBV19 and TRBJ1-5, with D hard to call. V was pared by 4 bases and J by 3 bases, with 13 bases between. Germline V gives CDR1 LNHDA, CDR2 SQIVND (reference sequence). The CDR3 has 15 amino acids.

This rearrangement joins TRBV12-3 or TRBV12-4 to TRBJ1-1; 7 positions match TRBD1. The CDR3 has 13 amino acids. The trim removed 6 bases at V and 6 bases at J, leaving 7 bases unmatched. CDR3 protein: CASRSQGIPEAFF. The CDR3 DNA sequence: TGTGCCAGCAGATCACAGGGGATCCCTGAAGCTTTCTTT.

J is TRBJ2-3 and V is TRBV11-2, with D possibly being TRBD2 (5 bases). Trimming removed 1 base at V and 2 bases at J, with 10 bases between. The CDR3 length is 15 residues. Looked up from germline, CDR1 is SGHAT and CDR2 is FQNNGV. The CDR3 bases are TGTGCCAGCAGCTTAGTGCGGGCTGTCACAGATACGCAGTATTTT. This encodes CASSLVRAVTDTQYF.

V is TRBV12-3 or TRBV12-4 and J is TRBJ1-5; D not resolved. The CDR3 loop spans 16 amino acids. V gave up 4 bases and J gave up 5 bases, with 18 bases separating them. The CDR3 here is CASSYSPSFDDQPQHF. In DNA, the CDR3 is TGTGCCAGCAGTTATTCCCCTTCGTTCGACGATCAGCCCCAGCATTTT.

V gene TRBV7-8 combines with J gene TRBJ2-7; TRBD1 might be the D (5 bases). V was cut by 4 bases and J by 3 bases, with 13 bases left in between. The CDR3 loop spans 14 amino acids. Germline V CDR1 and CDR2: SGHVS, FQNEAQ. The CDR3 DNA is TGTGCCAGCAGCTGCGACAGTCAAGGCTACGAGCAGTACTTC. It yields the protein CASSCDSQGYEQYF.

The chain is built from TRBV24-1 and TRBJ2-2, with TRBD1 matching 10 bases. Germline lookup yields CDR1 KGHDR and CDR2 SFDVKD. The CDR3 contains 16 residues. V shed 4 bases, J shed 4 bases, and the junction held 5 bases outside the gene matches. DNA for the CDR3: TGTGCCACCAGTGAGCCAGACAGGGGGCGCACCGGGGAGCTGTTTTTT. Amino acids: CATSEPDRGRTGELFF.

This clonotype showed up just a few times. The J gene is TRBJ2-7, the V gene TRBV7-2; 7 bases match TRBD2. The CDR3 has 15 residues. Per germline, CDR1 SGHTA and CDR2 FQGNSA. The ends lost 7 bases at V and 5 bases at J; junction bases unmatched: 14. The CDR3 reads CASTLGVAGPDEQYF. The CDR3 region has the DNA TGTGCCAGCACCCTGGGAGTAGCGGGTCCCGACGAGCAGTACTTC.

This CDR3 is CASSKGQVNTEAFF. For the CDR3, the DNA is TGTGCCAGCAGCAAAGGACAGGTGAACACTGAAGCTTTCTTT. The chain couples TRBV7-9 to TRBJ1-1; 7 positions match TRBD1. V dropped 5 bases and J dropped 0; count of bases not matched to a gene: 3. The CDR3 runs 14 residues. The germline V gene encodes CDR1 SEHNR and CDR2 FQNEAQ (reference sequence).

The CDR3 reads CSARATGASNEQFF. The CDR3 region has the DNA TGCAGTGCACGCGCGACCGGGGCAAGCAATGAGCAGTTCTTC. The chain links TRBV20-1 to TRBJ2-1; D could derive from TRBD1 or TRBD2 (5 bases each). The V end was cut by 6 bases, the J end by 6 bases, with 18 bases between. CDR3 size: 14 residues. Germline V gene lookup returns CDR1 DFQATT and CDR2 SNEGSKA (reference sequence).

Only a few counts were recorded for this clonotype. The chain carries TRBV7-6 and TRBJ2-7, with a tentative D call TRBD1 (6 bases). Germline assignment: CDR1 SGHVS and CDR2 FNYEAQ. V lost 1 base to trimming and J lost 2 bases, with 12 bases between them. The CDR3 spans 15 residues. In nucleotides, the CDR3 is TGTGCCAGCAGCTTAGGGCAGGGGAGTCCCTACGAGCAGTACTTC. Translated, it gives CASSLGQGSPYEQYF.

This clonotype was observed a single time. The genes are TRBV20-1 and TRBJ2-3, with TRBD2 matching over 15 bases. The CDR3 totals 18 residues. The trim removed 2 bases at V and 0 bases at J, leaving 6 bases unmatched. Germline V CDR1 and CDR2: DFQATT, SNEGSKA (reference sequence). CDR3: CSARSGLAGGPSTDTQYF. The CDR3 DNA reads TGCAGTGCTAGATCGGGACTAGCGGGGGGCCCTAGCACAGATACGCAGTATTTT.

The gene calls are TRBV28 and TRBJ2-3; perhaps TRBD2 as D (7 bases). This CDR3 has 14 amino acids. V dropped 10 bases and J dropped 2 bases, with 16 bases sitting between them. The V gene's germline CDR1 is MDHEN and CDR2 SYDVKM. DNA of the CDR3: TGTGCCACGACTAGCCAGGGGATCACAGATACGCAGTATTTT. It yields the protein CATTSQGITDTQYF.